This T cell receptor beta chain was found in a study of blood T cell repertoires in COVID-19. The wider study: Samples of COVID-19 (acute and convalescent) were obtained from the United States, Italy and Spain. Nucleic acid was either cDNA or gDNA, and it came from T cells, B-cell-depleted T cells, or PBMCs.

Germline loops: CDR1 SGHTA, CDR2 FQGTGA. CDR3 length equals 14 residues. The V gene end was trimmed by 4 bases and the J gene end by 7 bases; junction bases not matched to a gene: 9. In the source study's methods: Researchers report that nucleated cell counts were estimated from reference gene primer amplification. Clones were sequenced by immunoSEQ multiplex PCR, and TCRdb holds only the in-frame ones, with some missing. Clone size and V and J calls were adopted from that table, with D and trimming inferred from the DNA. The table includes around 140,000 clones, approximately 88% detected once. J is TRBJ2-5 and V is TRBV7-3; 7 nucleotides align to TRBD2. This TCR was recovered from a man in his 60s with acute or convalescent COVID-19. The specimen was peripheral blood. CDR3 in amino acids: CASSSAGGGRTQYF. CDR3 bases: TGTGCCAGCAGCTCCGCCGGCGGCGGGAGGACCCAGTACTTC.